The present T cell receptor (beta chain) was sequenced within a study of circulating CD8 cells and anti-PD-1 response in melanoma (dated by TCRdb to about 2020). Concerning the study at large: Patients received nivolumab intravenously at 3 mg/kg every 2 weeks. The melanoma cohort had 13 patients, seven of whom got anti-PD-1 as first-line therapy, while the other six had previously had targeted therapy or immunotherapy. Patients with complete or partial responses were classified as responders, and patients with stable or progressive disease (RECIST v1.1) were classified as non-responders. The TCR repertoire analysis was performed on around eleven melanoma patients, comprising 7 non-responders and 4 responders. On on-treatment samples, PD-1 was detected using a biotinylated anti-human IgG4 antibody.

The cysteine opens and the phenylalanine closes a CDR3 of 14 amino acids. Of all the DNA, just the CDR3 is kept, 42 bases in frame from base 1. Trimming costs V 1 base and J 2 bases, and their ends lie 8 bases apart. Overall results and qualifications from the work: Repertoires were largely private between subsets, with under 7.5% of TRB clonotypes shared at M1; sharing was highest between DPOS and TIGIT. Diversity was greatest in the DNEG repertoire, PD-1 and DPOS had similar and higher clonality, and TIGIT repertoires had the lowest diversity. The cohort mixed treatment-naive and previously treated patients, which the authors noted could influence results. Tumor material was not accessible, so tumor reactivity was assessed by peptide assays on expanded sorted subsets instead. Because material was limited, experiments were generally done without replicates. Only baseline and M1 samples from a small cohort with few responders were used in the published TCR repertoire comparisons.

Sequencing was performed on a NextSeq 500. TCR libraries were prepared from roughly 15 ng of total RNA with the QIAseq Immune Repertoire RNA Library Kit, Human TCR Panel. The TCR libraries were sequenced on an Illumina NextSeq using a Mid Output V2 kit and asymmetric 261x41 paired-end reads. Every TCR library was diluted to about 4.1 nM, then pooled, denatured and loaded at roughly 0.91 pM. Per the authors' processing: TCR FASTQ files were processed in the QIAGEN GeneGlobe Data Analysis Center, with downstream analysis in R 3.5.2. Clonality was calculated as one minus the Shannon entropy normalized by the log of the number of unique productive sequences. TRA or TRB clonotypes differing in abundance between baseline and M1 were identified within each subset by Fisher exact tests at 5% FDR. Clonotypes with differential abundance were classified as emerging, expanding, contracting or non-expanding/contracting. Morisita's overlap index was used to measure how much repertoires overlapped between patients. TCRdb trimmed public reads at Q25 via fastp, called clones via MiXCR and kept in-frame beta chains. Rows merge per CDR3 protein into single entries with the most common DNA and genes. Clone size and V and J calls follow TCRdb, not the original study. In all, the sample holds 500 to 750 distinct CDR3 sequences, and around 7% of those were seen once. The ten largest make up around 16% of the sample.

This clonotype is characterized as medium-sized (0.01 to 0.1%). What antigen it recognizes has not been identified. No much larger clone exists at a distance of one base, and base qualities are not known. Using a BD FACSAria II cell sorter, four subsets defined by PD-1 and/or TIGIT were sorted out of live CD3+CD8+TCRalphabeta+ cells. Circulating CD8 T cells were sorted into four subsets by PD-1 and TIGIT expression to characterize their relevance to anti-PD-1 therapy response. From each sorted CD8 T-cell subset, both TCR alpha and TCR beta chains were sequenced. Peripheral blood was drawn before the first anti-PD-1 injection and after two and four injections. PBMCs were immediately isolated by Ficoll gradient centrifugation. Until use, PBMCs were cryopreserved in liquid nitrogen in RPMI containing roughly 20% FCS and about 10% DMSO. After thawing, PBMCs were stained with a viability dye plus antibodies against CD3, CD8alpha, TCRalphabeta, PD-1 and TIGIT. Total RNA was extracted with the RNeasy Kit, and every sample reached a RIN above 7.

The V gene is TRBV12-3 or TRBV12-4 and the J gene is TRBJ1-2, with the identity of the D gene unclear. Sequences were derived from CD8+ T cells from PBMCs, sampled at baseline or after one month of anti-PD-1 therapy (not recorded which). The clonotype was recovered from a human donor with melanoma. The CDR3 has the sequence CASSLVLDNYGYTF. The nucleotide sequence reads TGTGCCAGCAGTTTAGTCCTCGACAACTATGGCTACACCTTC.